These 7 T cell receptor beta chains originate from one sample sequenced in a study of blood T cell repertoires in COVID-19. The data were produced by immunoSEQ multiplex PCR, yet TCRdb's version contains in-frame clones alone and is incomplete. The data contain around 90,000 clones, 75% to 90% of them seen just once; the ten biggest clones take up 15%. The source material was peripheral blood. The source of these receptors is a male donor with acute or convalescent COVID-19.

In nucleotides, the CDR3 is TGTGCCAGTAGTATGCAGGCTCTCTCTGGAAACACCATATATTTT. It specifies CASSMQALSGNTIYF. The V and J genes are TRBV19 and TRBJ1-3; no clear D. The CDR3 totals 15 residues. V lost 3 bases to trimming and J lost 0 bases, with 9 bases between them. CDR1 and CDR2 from the germline V gene are LNHDA and SQIVND (reference sequence).

On this clone itself: In the same sample, other DNA sequences code for this CDR3. The chain carries TRBV20-1 and TRBJ2-5; no reliable D call. Germline V lookup: CDR1 DFQATT, CDR2 SNEGSKA (reference sequence). Between the trimmed V and J ends, which lost 3 bases and 5 bases, there was a span of 4 bases. CDR3 length: 10 amino acids. The CDR3 DNA is TGCAGTGCTAGGCAGGAGACCCAGTACTTC. Its translation: CSARQETQYF.

CDR3 sequence: CASSSSEGQGDYGYTF. The CDR3 DNA reads as TGCGCCAGCAGCTCGTCGGAGGGACAGGGTGATTATGGCTACACCTTC. This sequence joins TRBV5-1 and TRBJ1-2; 9 bases map to TRBD1. CDR1 is SGHRS, CDR2 YFSETQ, per germline. CDR3 length: 16 amino acids. The V segment lost 3 bases and the J segment 5 bases; nucleotides outside the gene matches: 11.

V and J are TRBV28 and TRBJ1-3; D uncertain. Trimming took 8 bases from V and 4 from J, leaving 15 bases between them. The length of the CDR3 is 14 residues. The germline gives CDR1 MDHEN, CDR2 SYDVKM. The CDR3 region has the DNA TGTGCCAGCTCTCCAAGGGCGGGCGGAAACACCATATATTTT. This translates into CASSPRAGGNTIYF.

This clone was seen just once. The chain couples TRBV28 to TRBJ2-5; D perhaps matches TRBD2 (6 bases). CDR1 is MDHEN and CDR2 is SYDVKM in the germline V gene. The V and J ends lost 5 bases and 7 bases respectively, with 14 bases between them. The CDR3 spans 13 residues. The CDR3 DNA follows: TGTGCCAGCAGTCCCCGGAGGAGGGGGACCCAGTACTTC. The encoded protein is CASSPRRRGTQYF.

This clone appeared once. This chain uses TRBV27 with TRBJ2-6; TRBD1 is a possible D gene (6 bases). This CDR3 contains 17 residues. CDR1 and CDR2 from the germline V gene are MNHEY and SMNVEV (reference sequence). V was cut by 3 bases and J by 0 bases, with 12 bases left in between. The CDR3 DNA sequence: TGTGCCAGCAGTTTCTTGACAGGTACCTCTGGGGCCAACGTCCTGACTTTC. This sequence encodes CASSFLTGTSGANVLTF.

The chain recombines TRBV18 with TRBJ1-1; perhaps TRBD1 as D (6 bases). V was trimmed by 1 base and J by 3 bases, leaving 12 bases between them. Germline V gene data show CDR1 as KGHSH and CDR2 as LQKENI. The CDR3 runs to 15 residues. The DNA for the CDR3 is TGTGCCAGCTCACCACAAGCGGCAGGGGACACTGAAGCTTTCTTT. It codes for CASSPQAAGDTEAFF. Full variable domain (outside the CDR3, taken from reference TRBV18 and TRBJ1-1): NAGVMQNPRHLVRRRGQEARLRCSPMKGHSHVYWYRQLPEEGLKFMVYLQKENIIDESGMPKERFSAEFPKEGPSILRIQQVVRGDSAAYFCASSPQAAGDTEAFFGQGTRLTVV.